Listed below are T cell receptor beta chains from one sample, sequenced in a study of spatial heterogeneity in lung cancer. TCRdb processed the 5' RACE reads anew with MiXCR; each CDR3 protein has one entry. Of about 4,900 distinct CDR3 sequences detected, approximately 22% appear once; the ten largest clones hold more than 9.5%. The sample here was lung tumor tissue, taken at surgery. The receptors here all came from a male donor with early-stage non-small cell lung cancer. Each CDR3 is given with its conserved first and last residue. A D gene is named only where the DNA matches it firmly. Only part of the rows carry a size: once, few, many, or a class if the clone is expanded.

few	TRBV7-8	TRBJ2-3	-	TGTGCCAGCAGCTTACAGGCTAGCACAGATACGCAGTATTTT	CASSLQASTDTQYF
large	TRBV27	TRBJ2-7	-	TGTGCCAGCAGTTTAAACGCGGGGACCTACGAGCAGTACTTC	CASSLNAGTYEQYF
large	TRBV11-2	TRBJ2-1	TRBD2	TGTGCCAGCAGCTTAGTGGGGGGTGGAAGGACTAGCGGGAGTATCGGTGAGCAGTTCTTC	CASSLVGGGRTSGSIGEQFF
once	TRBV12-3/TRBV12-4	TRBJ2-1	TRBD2	TGTGCCAGCCGTACTAGCGGGGGGCTGGGTGAGCAGTTCTTC	CASRTSGGLGEQFF
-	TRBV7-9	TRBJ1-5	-	TGTGCCAGCAGCTTAGCGCTAGGGGAGGCCCAGCATTTT	CASSLALGEAQHF
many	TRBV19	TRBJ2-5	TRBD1	TGTGCCAGTTCCCCCAGGGGGCTGGAGACCCAGTACTTC	CASSPRGLETQYF
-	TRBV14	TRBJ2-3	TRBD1	TGTGCCAGCAGCCGGGACAGCAACACAGATACGCAGTATTTT	CASSRDSNTDTQYF
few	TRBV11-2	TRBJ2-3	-	TGTGCCAGCAGCTTACTCGAAAACTCAGATACGCAGTATTTT	CASSLLENSDTQYF
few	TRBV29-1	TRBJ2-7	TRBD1	TGCAGCGTCGCCGGGACAGGACACTACGAGCAGTACTTC	CSVAGTGHYEQYF
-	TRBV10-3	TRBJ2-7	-	TGTGCCATCAGTGAGTCGATTTACGAGCAGTACTTC	CAISESIYEQYF
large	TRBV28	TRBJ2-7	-	TGTGCCAGCAGTCAATCTGCAGGGTTCCTGTACGAGCAGTACTTC	CASSQSAGFLYEQYF
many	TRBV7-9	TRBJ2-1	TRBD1	TGTGCCAGCAGTTCCGGGACAGGGTCACCGGGTGAGCAGTTCTTC	CASSSGTGSPGEQFF
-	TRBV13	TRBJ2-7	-	TGTGCCAGCAGCTTCTCAACCCTCGGAAGCTCCTACGAGCAGTACTTC	CASSFSTLGSSYEQYF
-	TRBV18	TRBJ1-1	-	TGTGCCAGCTCACCAGCCACAAAAAACACTGAAGCTTTCTTT	CASSPATKNTEAFF
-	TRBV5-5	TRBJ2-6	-	TGTGCCAGCAGCACAGCAGGAGCCGCAACCGGAGGGGCCAACGTCCTGACTTTC	CASSTAGAATGGANVLTF
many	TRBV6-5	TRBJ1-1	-	TGTGCCAGCACATCAGGGATCAACACTGAAGCTTTCTTT	CASTSGINTEAFF
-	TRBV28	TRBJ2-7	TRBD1	TGTGCCAGCAGTCCCCCCCCCGGACAGGGACGGAACGAGCAGTACTTC	CASSPPPGQGRNEQYF
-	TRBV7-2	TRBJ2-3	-	TGTGCCAGCAGCTTAGGAGGGGGCTGGAGGGCAGATACGCAGTATTTT	CASSLGGGWRADTQYF
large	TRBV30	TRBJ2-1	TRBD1	TGTGCCACCCGGGACAGATATGAGCAGTTCTTC	CATRDRYEQFF
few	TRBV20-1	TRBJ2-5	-	TGCAGTGCTAGGCAGAGCGGCGGGGCGCAGTACTTC	CSARQSGGAQYF
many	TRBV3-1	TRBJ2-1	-	TGTGCCAGCAGCCAAGACTTTCCTAGACGAGATGGTAATGAGCAGTTCTTC	CASSQDFPRRDGNEQFF
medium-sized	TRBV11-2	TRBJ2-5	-	TGTGCCAGCAGCTTACTTAGCGGAAAGTGGGAGACCCAGTACTTC	CASSLLSGKWETQYF
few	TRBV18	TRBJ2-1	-	TGTGCCAGCTCAACAGGGACCTACAATGAGCAGTTCTTC	CASSTGTYNEQFF
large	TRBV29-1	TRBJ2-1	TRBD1	TGCAGCTGGACTAATACCGGGACAGGGGGCAATGAGCAGTTCTTC	CSWTNTGTGGNEQFF
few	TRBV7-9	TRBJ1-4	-	TGTGCCAGCAGCCCAGAAGGGTACACTAATGAAAAACTGTTTTTT	CASSPEGYTNEKLFF
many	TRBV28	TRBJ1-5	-	TGTGCCAGCAAGTTATCGGGGAATCAGCCCCAGCATTTT	CASKLSGNQPQHF
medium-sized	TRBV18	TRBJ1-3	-	TGTGCCAGCTCACTCACCTTCGGTAGAGGGCCTGGAAACACCATATATTTT	CASSLTFGRGPGNTIYF
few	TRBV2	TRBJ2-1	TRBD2	TGTGCCAGCAGTAACCCTAGCGGGAGGCCTCGGCACAATGAGCAGTTCTTC	CASSNPSGRPRHNEQFF
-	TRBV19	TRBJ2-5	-	TGTGCCAGCCAATTTGGGGCCGGAGAGACCCAGTACTTC	CASQFGAGETQYF
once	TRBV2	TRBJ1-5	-	TGTGCCTGCCGGGCCGAAAAGGATCAGCCCCAGCATTTT	CACRAEKDQPQHF
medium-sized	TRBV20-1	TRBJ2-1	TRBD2	TGCAGTGCTTGGACTAGCGCGTACAATGAGCAGTTCTTC	CSAWTSAYNEQFF
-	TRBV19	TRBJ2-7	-	TGTGCCAGTAGTATCGGCGGGGAATACGAGCAGTACTTC	CASSIGGEYEQYF
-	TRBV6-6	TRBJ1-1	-	TGTGCCAGCACCCCGGAGGCTTTCTTT	CASTPEAFF
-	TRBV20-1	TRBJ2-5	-	TGCAGTGCTAACTTCGCGGGGAATCCTGGCGAGACCCAGTACTTC	CSANFAGNPGETQYF
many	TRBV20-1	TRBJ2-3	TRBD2	TGCAGTGCTAGAGATCCGGGACTAGCGGGAACAGATACGCAGTATTTT	CSARDPGLAGTDTQYF
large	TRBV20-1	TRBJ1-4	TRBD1	TGCAGTGCTAGAGATACGGGACAGGGACTAGAAAAACTGTTTTTT	CSARDTGQGLEKLFF
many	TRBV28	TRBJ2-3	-	TGTGCCAGCAGGGCAGATACGCAGTATTTT	CASRADTQYF
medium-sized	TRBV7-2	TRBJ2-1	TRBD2	TGTGCCAGCAGCCCCCGAGGAGCGGGAGTGGGGGATAATGAGCAGTTCTTC	CASSPRGAGVGDNEQFF
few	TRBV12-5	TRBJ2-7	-	TGTGCTAGTGGTTCAGGGCCCGAGCAGTACTTC	CASGSGPEQYF
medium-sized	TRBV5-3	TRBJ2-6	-	TGTGCCAGAAGCTTGAAGACAGATTGGAACTCTGGGGCCAACGTCCTGACTTTC	CARSLKTDWNSGANVLTF
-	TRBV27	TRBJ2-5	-	TGTGCCAGCAGTCCCGGACGGGTGGAGACCCAGTACTTC	CASSPGRVETQYF
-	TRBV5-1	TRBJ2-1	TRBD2	TGCGCCAGCAGCATGACTAGCAATCGGTACAATGAGCAGTTCTTC	CASSMTSNRYNEQFF
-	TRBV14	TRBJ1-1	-	TGTGCCAGCAGCCTCAGGGGTCCGAACACTGAAGCTTTCTTT	CASSLRGPNTEAFF
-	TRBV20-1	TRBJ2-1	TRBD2	TGCAGTGCTAGAGGAACTAGCGGCGTGAAGTTCTTC	CSARGTSGVKFF
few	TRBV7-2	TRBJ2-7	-	TGTGCCAGCAGCGATAAGACCGGGGCCTACTACGAGCAGTACTTC	CASSDKTGAYYEQYF
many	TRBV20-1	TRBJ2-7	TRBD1	TGCAGTGCTCCGGGACAGCTCGAGCAGTACTTC	CSAPGQLEQYF
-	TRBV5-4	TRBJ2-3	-	TGTGCCAGCAGCTTGCAGGGAAGCACAGATACGCAGTATTTT	CASSLQGSTDTQYF
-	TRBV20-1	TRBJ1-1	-	TGCAGTGCTAGAGATTACGGGTTGATAAACACTGAAGCTTTCTTT	CSARDYGLINTEAFF
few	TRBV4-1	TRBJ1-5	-	TGCGCCAGCAGCCCTAGGACATCAAGCAATCAGCCCCAGCATTTT	CASSPRTSSNQPQHF
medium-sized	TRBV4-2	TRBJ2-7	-	TGTGCCAGCAGCCAAGATGGGCACTACGAGCAGTACTTC	CASSQDGHYEQYF
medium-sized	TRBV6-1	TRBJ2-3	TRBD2	TGTGCCAGCAGTGAAATTGGCGGGAGTTGGACAGATACGCAGTATTTT	CASSEIGGSWTDTQYF
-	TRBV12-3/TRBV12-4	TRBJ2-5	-	TGTGCCAGCAAGAGGGCCAGTGGAAAGACCCAGTACTTC	CASKRASGKTQYF
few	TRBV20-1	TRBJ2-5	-	TGCAGTGCTAGATCGGGAGAACCAGGGAAGGTCATCCAAGAGACCCAGTACTTC	CSARSGEPGKVIQETQYF
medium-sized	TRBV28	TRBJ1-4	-	TGTGCCAGCAGTGGCCAGGTGGAAAAACTGTTTTTT	CASSGQVEKLFF
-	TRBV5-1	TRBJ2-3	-	TGCGCCAGCAGCCCGGGACACTATAGCACAGATACGCAGTATTTT	CASSPGHYSTDTQYF
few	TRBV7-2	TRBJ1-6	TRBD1	TGTGCCAGCGGGGACAGGGTCGTCACCTATAATTCACCCCTCCACTTT	CASGDRVVTYNSPLHF
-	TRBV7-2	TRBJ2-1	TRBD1	TGTGCCAGCAGCTTTACCGGGACAGCGTACAATGAGCAGTTCTTC	CASSFTGTAYNEQFF
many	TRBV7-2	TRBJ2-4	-	TGTGCCAGCAGCTTAGTCAATGTCAAAAACATTCAGTACTTC	CASSLVNVKNIQYF
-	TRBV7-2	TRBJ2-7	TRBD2	TGTGCCAGCTCTTCGGGACTACAATCCTACGAGCAGTACTTC	CASSSGLQSYEQYF
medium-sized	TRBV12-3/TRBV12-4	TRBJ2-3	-	TGTGCCAGCAGCCTTCTCCGTGACGGCACAGATACGCAGTATTTT	CASSLLRDGTDTQYF